Listed here is a single TCR beta chain. Its matching antigen is unknown. One end of the junction is discordant with germline, which a read error may explain. Samples each supplied 450 to 700 ng of bulk tumor genomic DNA as template. Biopsies, several per primary tumor and spaced far apart, were collected during surgery. Undergoing curative surgery were patients whose non-small cell lung cancer was untreated and newly diagnosed. This record comes from a study of immune heterogeneity within non-small cell lung tumors. Study information: Squamous cell carcinomas accounted for a few of the tumors, non-squamous carcinomas for about 10, and 1 was not otherwise specified.

CDR3 length equals 17 residues. Per germline, CDR1 SNHLY and CDR2 FYNNEI. General study findings and limits: There were identical dominant CDR3 beta clonotypes recurring across tumor sites within a patient, together with site-unique high-frequency clones.

In a multiplex PCR, 32 V and 13 J primers amplified TCR beta CDR3. MiXCR, run by TCRdb on the multiplex PCR reads, gives a single entry per CDR3 protein. This repertoire shows about 2,600 distinct CDR3 sequences, 26% found once; its top ten account for over 30%. This receptor was identified in a man aged 50 or older with non-small cell lung cancer. V is TRBV2 and J is TRBJ1-5; no clear D. The sample taken for sequencing was lung tumor tissue. The CDR3 nucleotides are TGTGCCAACAGTGAAGGGTACACGATGGGCGGCAATCAGCCCCAGCATTTT. It specifies CANSEGYTMGGNQPQHF.